These 29 T cell receptor beta chains were all obtained from the same sample, sequenced in a study of T cells after yellow fever vaccination. One entry per CDR3 protein results from TCRdb running MiXCR on the 5' RACE reads. This table holds about 340,000 distinct CDR3 sequences, 7.5% to 9% found once. The material sequenced was PBMCs, taken on the day of the first yellow fever vaccination. The origin of the receptors is a young man who received the YFV17D yellow fever vaccine.

This chain links TRBV5-1 with TRBJ2-3; 9 bases are shared with TRBD2. Germline V gene lookup returns CDR1 SGHRS and CDR2 YFSETQ. Losses at the gene ends were 7 bases for V and 5 bases for J; bases not matched to a gene: 17. The CDR3 loop spans 17 amino acids. The CDR3 coding sequence is TGCGCCAGCTACCGCGGGGGGGCGAGGATCATTCAAGATACGCAGTATTTT. This translates into CASYRGGARIIQDTQYF.

The sample holds many counts of this clonotype. V is TRBV18 and J is TRBJ1-1, with 7 bases identical to TRBD1. V trimming: 1 base; J trimming: 1 base; junction bases outside the gene matches: 3. The CDR3 length is 15 residues. Germline values: CDR1 KGHSH, CDR2 LQKENI. This CDR3 reads CASSPQGAPNTEAFF. CDR3 bases: TGTGCCAGCTCACCACAGGGGGCACCGAACACTGAAGCTTTCTTT.

This clonotype was seen a few times. The CDR3 reads CASSLAGWGAEAFF. DNA for the CDR3: TGTGCCAGCAGCTTAGCGGGGTGGGGGGCGGAAGCTTTCTTT. The V call is TRBV7-9, the J call TRBJ1-1; D may be TRBD1 (6 bases). Germline CDR1 reads SEHNR; CDR2 reads FQNEAQ (reference sequence). Deletions cut 0 bases from V and 8 bases from J, with 13 bases between. The CDR3 extends over 14 amino acids.

The rearrangement links TRBV3-1 to TRBJ2-1; TRBD1 agrees at 8 bases. The germline gives CDR1 LGHDT, CDR2 YNNKEL (reference sequence). The trim removed 2 bases at V and 8 bases at J, leaving 11 bases unmatched. The length of the CDR3 is 16 residues. The CDR3 DNA reads TGTGCCAGCAGCCAACCCTCGACAGGGGTTACGGATGAGCAGTTCTTC. Encoded protein: CASSQPSTGVTDEQFF.

This chain uses TRBV12-3 or TRBV12-4 with TRBJ1-1; D uncertain. The V end was cut by 5 bases, the J end by 6 bases, with 13 bases between. The CDR3 loop spans 13 amino acids. The CDR3 sequence: CASSVRAQAEAFF. The CDR3 coding sequence is TGTGCCAGCAGTGTTAGAGCTCAGGCTGAAGCTTTCTTT.

This clonotype turned up a few times. The rearrangement links TRBV7-8 to TRBJ1-4; D ambiguous. V was pared by 3 bases and J by 1 base, with 3 bases between. The length of the CDR3 is 13 residues. Germline CDR1 SGHVS, CDR2 FQNEAQ. The CDR3 loop is CASSLITNEKLFF. The CDR3 bases are TGTGCCAGCAGCTTGATAACTAATGAAAAACTGTTTTTT.

This clonotype was seen many times. This rearrangement joins TRBV11-2 to TRBJ1-3; a possible D gene is TRBD1 (5 bases). Trimming pared 5 bases from V and 3 bases from J, leaving 11 bases between. Germline loops: CDR1 SGHAT, CDR2 FQNNGV. This CDR3 is built from 14 residues. CDR3 sequence: CASSPGKGGNTIYF. The CDR3 DNA reads as TGTGCCAGCAGCCCAGGGAAAGGTGGAAACACCATATATTTT.

The chain carries TRBV12-3 or TRBV12-4 and TRBJ2-1; D is possibly TRBD1 or TRBD2 (5 bases each). There are 14 residues in the CDR3. Trimming removed 6 bases from V and 5 bases from J, with 14 bases in between. The CDR3 bases are TGTGCCAGCAGATTCTCCGGGACGGACAATGAGCAGTTCTTC. Translation gives CASRFSGTDNEQFF.

The chain uses TRBV7-2 and TRBJ2-2, with a tentative D call TRBD2 (6 bases). Germline values: CDR1 SGHTA, CDR2 FQGNSA. The CDR3 sequence is 15 residues long. Trimming took off 6 bases at V and 2 bases at J, with 13 bases between the two ends. DNA for the CDR3: TGTGCCAGCAGGCCTCTAGCGATCAACACCGGGGAGCTGTTTTTT. This encodes CASRPLAINTGELFF.

This chain links TRBV6-1 with TRBJ1-5; D is possibly TRBD1 (5 bases). CDR1 is MNHNS, CDR2 SASEGT, per germline. V gave up 3 bases and J gave up 0 bases, with 12 bases separating them. The CDR3 runs to 16 residues. CDR3 coding DNA: TGTGCCAGCAGTGACCGGGACCCTTATAGCAATCAGCCCCAGCATTTT. Encoded protein: CASSDRDPYSNQPQHF.

Ten or more counts support this clonotype. The chain carries TRBV6-5 and TRBJ1-2, with D possibly TRBD1 on 5 matching bases. CDR3 size: 15 residues. Germline CDR1 and CDR2: MNHEY and SVGAGI. With 4 bases removed from V and 2 bases from J, the gap between germline ends came to 14 bases. CDR3 DNA sequence: TGTGCCAGCAGTTTATTCTCCGGGACCAACTATGGCTACACCTTC. It translates to CASSLFSGTNYGYTF.

The chain carries TRBV19 and TRBJ1-2; D may be TRBD1 (5 bases). The germline gives CDR1 LNHDA, CDR2 SQIVND (reference sequence). This CDR3 region has 17 residues. Trimming removed 0 bases at V and 4 bases at J, with 18 bases between. The CDR3 DNA sequence: TGTGCCAGTAGTATAGACCCGGCTTGGAGCAGGGTCTATGGCTACACCTTC. Translation gives CASSIDPAWSRVYGYTF.

The chain couples TRBV12-3 or TRBV12-4 to TRBJ1-1, with D possibly matching TRBD1 (5 bases). V shed 7 bases and J shed 4 bases, with 13 bases lying between them. The CDR3 is made up of 13 amino acids. Here the CDR3 DNA reads TGTGCCAGCAAAAATGACAGACGCACTGAAGCTTTCTTT. It codes for CASKNDRRTEAFF.

This clonotype has a count of ten or more. The chain recombines TRBV3-1 with TRBJ2-7; a weak D match, TRBD2 (6 bases). The length of the CDR3 is 17 residues. With 0 bases removed from V and 0 bases from J, the gap between germline ends came to 15 bases. Germline values: CDR1 LGHDT, CDR2 YNNKEL (reference sequence). The CDR3 region has the DNA TGTGCCAGCAGCCAAGAGGGTCGGGGGTTCATCTCCTACGAGCAGTACTTC. Translated: CASSQEGRGFISYEQYF.

The chain is built from TRBV9 and TRBJ2-1; 8 bases match TRBD2. V dropped 1 base and J dropped 0; count of bases not matched to a gene: 6. This CDR3 has 17 residues. CDR1 SGDLS and CDR2 YYNGEE come from the germline V gene. The DNA for the CDR3 is TGTGCCAGCAGCGTACTAGCCGGGGGGGGCTCCTACAATGAGCAGTTCTTC. Its protein is CASSVLAGGGSYNEQFF.

This clonotype occurred many times. This sequence joins TRBV4-2 and TRBJ2-5; 9 bases match TRBD2. The J segment lost 4 bases and the V segment lost 1 base, leaving 4 bases of the junction unmatched. CDR1 is LGHNA and CDR2 is YNFKEQ in the germline V gene. This CDR3 spans 15 amino acids. The CDR3 is CASSQGTSEGETQYF. The CDR3 nucleotides are TGTGCCAGCAGCCAAGGGACTAGCGAGGGAGAGACCCAGTACTTC.

This clonotype occurred many times. The chain combines TRBV25-1 with TRBJ2-2; the D gene is possibly TRBD1 (6 bases). Per germline, CDR1 MGHDK and CDR2 SYGVNS. V was cut by 6 bases and J by 7 bases, with 12 bases left in between. This CDR3 has 13 amino acids. This chain's CDR3 is CASREMGHGELFF. DNA for the CDR3: TGTGCCAGCAGGGAAATGGGACACGGGGAGCTGTTTTTT. Based on the CDR3 plus reference TRBV25-1 and TRBJ2-2, the full variable domain is EADIYQTPRYLVIGTGKKITLECSQTMGHDKMYWYQQDPGMELHLIHYSYGVNSTEKGDLSSESTVSRIRTEHFPLTLESARPSHTSQYLCASREMGHGELFFGEGSRLTVL.

This clonotype was observed many times. V usage is TRBV29-1 and J usage is TRBJ2-1; D remains ambiguous. This CDR3 comprises 13 residues. The V end lost 1 base, the J end lost 7 bases, and 11 bases lay between the germline ends. Per the germline V gene, CDR1 is SQVTM and CDR2 is ANQGSEA. For the CDR3, the DNA is TGCAGCGTTGAAGGGTTGGGTAGGAATGAGCAGTTCTTC. This encodes CSVEGLGRNEQFF.

This clonotype showed up many times. V is TRBV5-1 and J is TRBJ1-1; 7 bases agree with TRBD1. The germline gives CDR1 SGHRS, CDR2 YFSETQ. The CDR3 runs to 18 residues. The J segment lost 0 bases and the V segment lost 4 bases, leaving 15 bases of the junction unmatched. The CDR3 here is CASSTYPRGGGMNTEAFF. CDR3 DNA sequence: TGCGCCAGCAGCACCTACCCCCGGGGAGGGGGCATGAACACTGAAGCTTTCTTT.

This clonotype was recorded a few times. The J gene is TRBJ2-3, the V gene TRBV7-2; 8 bases are shared with TRBD2. The CDR3 sequence is 15 residues long. V shed 5 bases, J shed 2 bases, and the junction held 6 bases outside the gene matches. Germline CDR1 is SGHTA and CDR2 is FQGNSA. The CDR3 DNA is TGTGCCAGCAGCGCCCGGGGGGGGTACACAGATACGCAGTATTTT. It is translated as CASSARGGYTDTQYF.

This clonotype was observed many times. The chain has TRBV14 and TRBJ2-5; 7 positions agree with TRBD1. J was trimmed by 2 bases and V by 1 base; bases with no gene match: 1. Germline CDR1 and CDR2: SGHDN and FVKESK. The CDR3 runs to 14 residues. DNA of the CDR3: TGTGCCAGCAGCCAAGGGGGACAGCAAGAGACCCAGTACTTC. It translates to CASSQGGQQETQYF.

This clonotype was detected many times. V usage is TRBV5-4 and J usage is TRBJ2-7; weak D call: TRBD2 (6 bases). CDR3 length equals 14 residues. V gave up 0 bases and J gave up 7 bases, with 14 bases separating them. CDR1 and CDR2 from the germline V gene are SGHNT and YYREEE (reference sequence). The CDR3 DNA follows: TGTGCCAGCAGCTTGGGGGTCTCCGCGGGGGAGCAGTACTTC. Protein product: CASSLGVSAGEQYF.

The table lists this clonotype with a few counts. V and J are TRBV11-1 and TRBJ2-2, with D possibly being TRBD1 or TRBD2 (5 bases each). This CDR3 has 14 residues. CDR1 is SGHAT and CDR2 is FQDESV in the germline V gene (reference sequence). Between the trimmed V and J ends, which lost 2 bases and 7 bases, there was a span of 11 bases. Here the CDR3 reads CASSLRGAGGELFF. Here the CDR3 DNA reads TGTGCCAGCAGCTTACGAGGGGCTGGCGGGGAGCTGTTTTTT. The variable domain in full, completed from reference TRBV11-1 and TRBJ2-2, reads EAEVAQSPRYKITEKSQAVAFWCDPISGHATLYWYRQILGQGPELLVQFQDESVVDDSQLPKDRFSAERLKGVDSTLKIQPAELGDSAMYLCASSLRGAGGELFFGEGSRLTVL.

This clonotype was seen a few times. The V call is TRBV6-1, the J call TRBJ2-5; D is uncertain. V was cut by 0 bases and J by 5 bases, with 4 bases left in between. The CDR3 is 12 residues long. CDR1 is MNHNS and CDR2 is SASEGT in the germline V gene. The CDR3 reads CASSEAVETQYF. CDR3 coding DNA: TGTGCCAGCAGTGAAGCGGTCGAGACCCAGTACTTC.

The V gene is TRBV5-1, the J gene TRBJ1-2; 7 positions agree with TRBD1. This CDR3 has 14 residues. The ends lost 2 bases at V and 7 bases at J; junction bases unmatched: 8. Germline V CDR1 and CDR2: SGHRS, YFSETQ. The CDR3 region is CASSLDREAGGYTF. DNA for the CDR3: TGCGCCAGCAGCTTAGACAGGGAAGCGGGTGGCTACACCTTC. The variable domain in full, with the rest retrieved from reference TRBV5-1 and TRBJ1-2, is KAGVTQTPRYLIKTRGQQVTLSCSPISGHRSVSWYQQTPGQGLQFLFEYFSETQRNKGNFPGRFSGRQFSNSRSEMNVSTLELGDSALYLCASSLDREAGGYTFGSGTRLTVV.

This clonotype was detected many times. This chain uses TRBV5-5 with TRBJ2-2, with a tentative D call TRBD1 (6 bases). Trimming shortened V by 4 bases and J by 3 bases, and 13 bases separated the two germline ends. The CDR3 has 15 residues. Germline CDR1 and CDR2: SGHKS and YYEKEE (reference sequence). DNA for the CDR3: TGTGCCAGCAGCCAGGACAGCCTTTACACCGGGGAGCTGTTTTTT. Residues: CASSQDSLYTGELFF.

V gene TRBV20-1 combines with J gene TRBJ2-7, with 10 positions matching TRBD2. The CDR3 has 13 residues. The ends lost 6 bases at V and 5 bases at J; junction bases unmatched: 7. CDR1 and CDR2 (germline): DFQATT, SNEGSKA (reference sequence). This chain's CDR3 is CSASLAGVHEQYF. In nucleotides, the CDR3 is TGCAGTGCGTCGCTAGCGGGGGTACACGAGCAGTACTTC.

The table lists this clonotype with a few counts. The gene calls are TRBV9 and TRBJ2-5; 10 bases fit TRBD2. The germline V gene has CDR1 SGDLS and CDR2 YYNGEE. J gave up 4 bases and V 1 base, and 10 bases lay outside the gene matches. The CDR3 is made up of 17 amino acids. The chain's CDR3 is CASSVTSGLAGAETQYF. The CDR3 DNA reads as TGTGCCAGCAGCGTAACCTCGGGGCTAGCGGGGGCAGAGACCCAGTACTTC.

This clonotype has ten or more counts. The V call is TRBV7-2, the J call TRBJ1-2; 7 bases map to TRBD1. The CDR3 has 13 amino acids. Germline V gene sequence: CDR1 SGHTA, CDR2 FQGNSA. Trimming took 3 bases from V and 3 from J; bases not matched to a gene: 1. The chain's CDR3 is CASSFDRDYGYTF. The DNA for the CDR3 is TGTGCCAGCAGCTTTGACAGGGACTATGGCTACACCTTC.